This TCR beta chain was observed in a study of technical replicates of blood from several donors. Clones were read by immunoSEQ multiplex PCR, and TCRdb kept only the in-frame ones, dropping some. Of 74,000 or so clones in the sample, around 96% were seen once. V lost 4 bases to trimming and J lost 1 base; unmatched junction nucleotides: 7. Germline V CDR1 and CDR2: MNHEY, SVGAGI. The CDR3 has 16 residues. The material sequenced was T cells isolated from PBMCs. The source of this sequence is a human donor in good health. The rearrangement joins TRBV6-5 to TRBJ2-7, with 10 nucleotides matching TRBD2. CDR3 bases: TGTGCCAGCAGTTCTCCGAGCGGGAGGGCGTCCTACGAGCAGTACTTC. Its protein is CASSSPSGRASYEQYF.